This passage covers 10 T cell receptor beta chains from one sample sequenced in a study of cytomegalovirus exposure and HLA in healthy donors. The primer mix had 60 Vbeta and 13 Jbeta primers. Measured with immunoSEQ multiplex PCR; TCRdb has only the in-frame clones, and not every one. The table has 160,000 or so clones, about four fifths seen once. Sequencing was done on a sample of PBMCs. The receptor set was obtained from a man aged 25 to 40 in good health and CMV-seronegative.

Details on this clone: One junction end does not reproduce the germline sequence, and a read error may be involved. The chain joins TRBV7-9 to TRBJ2-3; 9 bases are a match to TRBD1. The germline V gene has CDR1 SEHNR and CDR2 FQNEAQ (reference sequence). This CDR3 region has 19 residues. The CDR3 coding sequence is TGTTCCAGCAGCTTAGCGTACTGGGACAGGGCCATTCGCACAGATACGCAGTATTTT. It is translated as CSSSLAYWDRAIRTDTQYF.

The chain has TRBV6-6 and TRBJ1-2, with 9 bases identical to TRBD1. This CDR3 has 14 residues. Looked up from germline, CDR1 is MNHNY and CDR2 is SVGAGI (reference sequence). The trim removed 4 bases at V and 4 bases at J, leaving 4 bases unmatched. CDR3 sequence: CASSSTGGVYGYTF. The CDR3 DNA follows: TGTGCCAGCAGTTCGACAGGGGGGGTCTATGGCTACACCTTC.

The chain combines TRBV5-6 with TRBJ1-2, with D possibly TRBD1 on 6 matching bases. V was shortened by 4 bases and J by 3 bases, with 16 bases between the two germline ends. The CDR3 has 15 residues. Germline-derived CDR1 and CDR2 are SGHDT and YYEEEE. CDR3 in amino acids: CASSPRTALDYGYTF. CDR3 nucleotide sequence: TGTGCCAGCAGCCCCCGGACAGCTCTAGACTATGGCTACACCTTC.

The chain carries TRBV19 and TRBJ1-2, with 11 bases aligning to TRBD1. V trimming: 9 bases; J trimming: 4 bases; junction bases outside the gene matches: 7. Germline V gene data show CDR1 as LNHDA and CDR2 as SQIVND (reference sequence). The CDR3 sequence is 14 residues long. CDR3 nucleotides: TGTGCCAGCGGGACAGGGGGTCCTAGCTATGGCTACACCTTC. Translated, it gives CASGTGGPSYGYTF.

V usage is TRBV9 and J usage is TRBJ1-1; no firm D call. Trimming took off 4 bases at V and 4 bases at J, with 11 bases between the two ends. The CDR3 has 13 residues. The germline CDR1 and CDR2 sequences are SGDLS and YYNGEE. This CDR3 is CASSPYGGTEAFF. DNA for the CDR3: TGTGCCAGCAGCCCCTACGGCGGCACTGAAGCTTTCTTT.

The chain employs TRBV27 and TRBJ1-2; 7 nucleotides align to TRBD1. The CDR3 runs to 14 residues. The V segment lost 4 bases and the J segment 2 bases; nucleotides outside the gene matches: 4. Germline V gene data show CDR1 as MNHEY and CDR2 as SMNVEV (reference sequence). The CDR3 DNA reads as TGTGCCAGCAGTTATGGACAGGCCAACTATGGCTACACCTTC. Protein product: CASSYGQANYGYTF.

The chain combines TRBV2 with TRBJ2-2; unclear D gene. The V gene's germline CDR1 is SNHLY and CDR2 FYNNEI. The CDR3 sequence is 12 residues long. The V gene lost 8 bases and the J gene lost 0 bases, with 4 bases spanning the gap. The CDR3 loop is CASGTNTGELFF. The CDR3 DNA follows: TGTGCCAGCGGCACGAACACCGGGGAGCTGTTTTTT. Using reference TRBV2 and TRBJ2-2 for the parts outside the CDR3, the full variable domain is EPEVTQTPSHQVTQMGQEVILRCVPISNHLYFYWYRQILGQKVEFLVSFYNNEISEKSEIFDDQFSVERPDGSNFTLKIRSTKLEDSAMYFCASGTNTGELFFGEGSRLTVL.

The rearrangement joins TRBV15 to TRBJ2-5, with 7 positions matching TRBD2. CDR3 size: 16 residues. In germline, CDR1 is LNHNV, CDR2 YYDKDF (reference sequence). The J segment lost 1 base and the V segment lost 0 bases, leaving 5 bases of the junction unmatched. The CDR3 DNA follows: TGTGCCACCAGCAGAGATAGGGCTAGCGGCCAAGAGACCCAGTACTTC. It is translated as CATSRDRASGQETQYF.

The V and J genes are TRBV7-6 and TRBJ2-2; D might be TRBD2 (5 bases). This CDR3 has 17 amino acids. Per germline, CDR1 SGHVS and CDR2 FNYEAQ. The ends were cut back, 0 bases at V and 3 bases at J, with 14 bases in the middle. As DNA, the CDR3 is TGTGCCAGCAGCTTAGCGATTGGACTGCAGTACACCGGGGAGCTGTTTTTT. Amino acids: CASSLAIGLQYTGELFF. The variable domain in full, with the rest retrieved from reference TRBV7-6 and TRBJ2-2, is GAGVSQSPRYKVTKRGQDVALRCDPISGHVSLYWYRQALGQGPEFLTYFNYEAQQDKSGLPNDRFSAERPEGSISTLTIQRTEQRDSAMYRCASSLAIGLQYTGELFFGEGSRLTVL.

The chain recombines TRBV29-1 with TRBJ1-5; the match to TRBD1 covers 8 bases. The J segment lost 6 bases and the V segment lost 6 bases, leaving 13 bases of the junction unmatched. Germline V gene sequence: CDR1 SQVTM, CDR2 ANQGSEA. CDR3 length equals 15 residues. The CDR3 loop is CSVSSTGQGRQPQHF. Written as DNA, the CDR3 is TGCAGCGTCTCTTCGACCGGACAGGGCCGTCAGCCCCAGCATTTT.